This is a list of T cell receptor beta chains from one sample in a study of vaccination and CD4 T cells after COVID-19. TCRdb processed the PCR reads anew with MiXCR; each CDR3 protein has one entry. In the table there are roughly 17,000 distinct CDR3 sequences, roughly 55% of which are singletons. The antigens of these receptors remain unknown. Sequenced material: CD4+ T cells from blood, cultured in vitro. These receptors were taken from a human donor who had recovered from COVID-19. CDR3s include the opening cysteine and the closing phenylalanine or tryptophan. Each record gives: D gene, clone size, V gene, J gene, CDR3 DNA, CDR3 protein. A D gene is named only where the DNA matches it firmly. For some rows the clone size is stated as once, few or many, or as a class when expanded; others skip it.

>.|few|TRBV20-1|TRBJ2-5
TGCAGTGCTAGAGATCGGGAGTGGGCCCAAGAGACCCAGTACTTC
CSARDREWAQETQYF
>TRBD2|.|TRBV20-1|TRBJ2-7
TGCAGTGCTAGAGATACGGGGTCTAGCGGCCTCCTGGAGCAGTACTTC
CSARDTGSSGLLEQYF
>TRBD2|once|TRBV10-2|TRBJ2-5
TGCGCCAGCAGTGATACTAGCGGGGCGGGGGAGACCCAGTACTTC
CASSDTSGAGETQYF
>TRBD1|.|TRBV7-3|TRBJ1-6
TGTGCCAGCAGCTTAAGCGCAGGGGGTAATTCACCCCTCCACTTT
CASSLSAGGNSPLHF
>.|.|TRBV7-9|TRBJ2-1
TGTGCCAGCAGCCCCTCCGGGCCCCCAGGGAATGAGCAGTTCTTC
CASSPSGPPGNEQFF
>.|.|TRBV2|TRBJ2-2
TGTGCCAGCAGCCCAACAGGGATCACCGGGGAGCTGTTTTTT
CASSPTGITGELFF
>.|.|TRBV6-4|TRBJ2-3
TGTGCCAGCAGAGCCGGGACTGACACAGATACGCAGTATTTT
CASRAGTDTDTQYF
>.|.|TRBV27|TRBJ2-3
TGTGCCAGCAGCCTTATAGGGGGAGATACGCAGTATTTT
CASSLIGGDTQYF
>.|.|TRBV21-1|TRBJ2-7
TGTGCCAGCAGCGGATACTACGAGCAGTACTTC
CASSGYYEQYF
>TRBD2|.|TRBV27|TRBJ2-3
TGTGCCAGCAGGGAGCGGGAGCGGGGAGATACGCAGTATTTT
CASRERERGDTQYF
>.|.|TRBV7-3|TRBJ2-1
TGTGCCAGCAGCTTTACTAGTGGCACCTACAATGAGCAGTTCTTC
CASSFTSGTYNEQFF
>.|.|TRBV2|TRBJ2-3
TGTGCCAGCAGTAACAGGGCTAGCACAGATACGCAGTATTTT
CASSNRASTDTQYF
>TRBD2|.|TRBV7-3|TRBJ2-7
TGTGCCAGCAGCGTACTAGCGGGAGGGGCCTACGAGCAGTACTTC
CASSVLAGGAYEQYF
>.|.|TRBV27|TRBJ1-1
TGTGCCAGCAGTTTAACCAGGGGTCGAGCTTTCTTT
CASSLTRGRAFF